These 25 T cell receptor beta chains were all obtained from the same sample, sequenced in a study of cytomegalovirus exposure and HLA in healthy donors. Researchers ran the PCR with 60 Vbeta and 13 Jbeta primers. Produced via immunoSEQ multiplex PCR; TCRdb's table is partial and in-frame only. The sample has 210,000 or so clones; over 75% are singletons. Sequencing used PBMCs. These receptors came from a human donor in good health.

The CDR3 sequence is CASSPGDRDWSGNTIYF. For the CDR3, the DNA is TGTGCCAGCAGCCCCGGGGACAGGGATTGGTCTGGAAACACCATATATTTT. This rearrangement joins TRBV4-2 to TRBJ1-3; 9 bases match TRBD1. Germline CDR1 is LGHNA and CDR2 is YNFKEQ. This CDR3 has 17 amino acids. The trim removed 4 bases at V and 1 base at J, leaving 8 bases unmatched.

The DNA of the CDR3 is TGTGCCAGCAGCTTCGGGATTTCCCGACTCGGGGAGCTGTTTTTT. Amino acids: CASSFGISRLGELFF. The J gene is TRBJ2-2, the V gene TRBV7-8; perhaps TRBD2 as D (5 bases). This CDR3 spans 15 amino acids. Germline values: CDR1 SGHVS, CDR2 FQNEAQ. With 3 bases removed from V and 7 bases from J, the gap between germline ends came to 15 bases. The whole variable domain, filled in from reference TRBV7-8 and TRBJ2-2, reads GAGVSQSPRYKVAKRGQDVALRCDPISGHVSLFWYQQALGQGPEFLTYFQNEAQLDKSGLPSDRFFAERPEGSVSTLKIQRTQQEDSAVYLCASSFGISRLGELFFGEGSRLTVL.

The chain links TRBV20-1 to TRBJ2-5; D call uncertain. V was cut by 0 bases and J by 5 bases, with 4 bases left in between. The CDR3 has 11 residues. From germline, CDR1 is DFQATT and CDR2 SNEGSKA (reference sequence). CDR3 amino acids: CSARDEETQYF. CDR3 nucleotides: TGCAGTGCTAGAGACGAGGAGACCCAGTACTTC.

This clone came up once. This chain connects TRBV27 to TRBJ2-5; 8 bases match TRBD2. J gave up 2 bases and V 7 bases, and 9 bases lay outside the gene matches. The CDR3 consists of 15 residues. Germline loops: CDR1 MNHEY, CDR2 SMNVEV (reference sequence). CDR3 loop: CASKSLGREQETQYF. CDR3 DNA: TGTGCCAGCAAATCGCTCGGGAGGGAACAAGAGACCCAGTACTTC.

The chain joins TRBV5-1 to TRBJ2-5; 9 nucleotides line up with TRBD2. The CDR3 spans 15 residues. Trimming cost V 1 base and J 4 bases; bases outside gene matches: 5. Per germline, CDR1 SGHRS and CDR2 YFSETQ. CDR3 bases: TGCGCCAGCAGCTTGCAGCGGGGGGAGGGAGAGACCCAGTACTTC. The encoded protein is CASSLQRGEGETQYF.

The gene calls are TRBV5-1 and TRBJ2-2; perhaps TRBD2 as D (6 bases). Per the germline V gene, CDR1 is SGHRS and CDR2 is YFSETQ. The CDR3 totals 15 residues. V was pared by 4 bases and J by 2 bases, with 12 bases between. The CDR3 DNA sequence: TGCGCCAGCAGCGCCGGGACTCGAAACACCGGGGAGCTGTTTTTT. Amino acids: CASSAGTRNTGELFF.

CDR3 in amino acids: CASSFLTGTGAYEQYF. The CDR3 bases are TGTGCCAGCAGTTTTCTCACCGGGACAGGGGCCTACGAGCAGTACTTC. This rearrangement joins TRBV27 to TRBJ2-7; 10 bases line up with TRBD1. V lost 3 bases, J lost 2 bases, and 7 bases stayed unmatched. The germline CDR1 and CDR2 sequences are MNHEY and SMNVEV (reference sequence). The CDR3 runs to 16 residues.

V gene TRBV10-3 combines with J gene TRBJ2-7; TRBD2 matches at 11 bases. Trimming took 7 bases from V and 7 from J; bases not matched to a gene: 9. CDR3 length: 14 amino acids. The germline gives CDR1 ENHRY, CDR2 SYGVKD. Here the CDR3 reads CAITTGTSGAEQYF. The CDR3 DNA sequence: TGTGCCATCACCACCGGGACTAGCGGAGCTGAGCAGTACTTC.

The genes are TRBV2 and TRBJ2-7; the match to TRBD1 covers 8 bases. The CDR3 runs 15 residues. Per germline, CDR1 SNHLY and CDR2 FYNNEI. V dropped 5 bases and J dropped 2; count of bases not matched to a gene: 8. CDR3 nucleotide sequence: TGTGCCAGCAGTACCGAGACAGGGGTCACCTACGAGCAGTACTTC. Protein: CASSTETGVTYEQYF.

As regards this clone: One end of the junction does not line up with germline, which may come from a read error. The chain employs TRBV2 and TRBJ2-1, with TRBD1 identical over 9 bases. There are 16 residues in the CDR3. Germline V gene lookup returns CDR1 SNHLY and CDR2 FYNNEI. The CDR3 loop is CASREADRGVGNEQFF. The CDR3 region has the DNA TGTGCCAGCAGAGAAGCCGACAGGGGGGTTGGCAATGAGCAGTTCTTC.

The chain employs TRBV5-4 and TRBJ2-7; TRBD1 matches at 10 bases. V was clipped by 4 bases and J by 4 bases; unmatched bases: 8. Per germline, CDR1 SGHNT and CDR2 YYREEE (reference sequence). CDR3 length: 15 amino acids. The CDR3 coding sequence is TGTGCCAGCAGCATCGGGACAGGGGAGATATACGAGCAGTACTTC. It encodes CASSIGTGEIYEQYF. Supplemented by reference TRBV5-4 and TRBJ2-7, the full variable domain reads ETGVTQSPTHLIKTRGQQVTLRCSSQSGHNTVSWYQQALGQGPQFIFQYYREEENGRGNFPPRFSGLQFPNYSSELNVNALELDDSALYLCASSIGTGEIYEQYFGPGTRLTVT.

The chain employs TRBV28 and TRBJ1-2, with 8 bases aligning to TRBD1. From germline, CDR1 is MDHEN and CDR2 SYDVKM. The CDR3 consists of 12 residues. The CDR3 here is CVTGQANYGYTF. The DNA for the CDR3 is TGTGTCACGGGACAGGCTAACTATGGCTACACCTTC.

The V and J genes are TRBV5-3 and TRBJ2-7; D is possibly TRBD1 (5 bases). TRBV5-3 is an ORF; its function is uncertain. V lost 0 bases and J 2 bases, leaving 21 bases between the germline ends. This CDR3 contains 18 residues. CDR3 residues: CARSLVKCWHRRTYEQYF. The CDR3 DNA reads TGTGCCAGAAGCTTGGTTAAGTGTTGGCACAGGCGAACCTACGAGCAGTACTTC.

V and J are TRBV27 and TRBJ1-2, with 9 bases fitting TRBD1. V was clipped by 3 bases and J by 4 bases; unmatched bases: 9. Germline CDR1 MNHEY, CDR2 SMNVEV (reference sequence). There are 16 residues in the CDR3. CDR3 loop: CASSLLGQGQFYGYTF. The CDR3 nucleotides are TGTGCCAGCAGTTTGCTTGGACAGGGGCAATTCTATGGCTACACCTTC.

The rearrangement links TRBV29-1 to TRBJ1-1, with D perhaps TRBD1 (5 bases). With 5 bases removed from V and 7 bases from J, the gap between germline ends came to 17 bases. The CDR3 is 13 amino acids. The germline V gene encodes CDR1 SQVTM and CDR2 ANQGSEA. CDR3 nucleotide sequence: TGCAGCGTTCTTTCGGGGGAGAAACTTGAAGCTTTCTTT. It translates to CSVLSGEKLEAFF.

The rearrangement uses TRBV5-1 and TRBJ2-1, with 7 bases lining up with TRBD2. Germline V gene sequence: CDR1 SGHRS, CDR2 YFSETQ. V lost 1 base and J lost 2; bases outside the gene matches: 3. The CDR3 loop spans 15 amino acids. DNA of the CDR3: TGCGCCAGCAGCTTGTGGCGGGAGACCTACAATGAGCAGTTCTTC. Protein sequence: CASSLWRETYNEQFF. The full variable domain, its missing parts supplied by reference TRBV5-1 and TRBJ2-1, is KAGVTQTPRYLIKTRGQQVTLSCSPISGHRSVSWYQQTPGQGLQFLFEYFSETQRNKGNFPGRFSGRQFSNSRSEMNVSTLELGDSALYLCASSLWRETYNEQFFGPGTRLTVL.

The CDR3 sequence: CASLGMDTEAFF. In DNA, the CDR3 is TGTGCCAGCCTCGGTATGGACACTGAAGCTTTCTTT. This sequence joins TRBV27 and TRBJ1-1; D not certain. Looked up from germline, CDR1 is MNHEY and CDR2 is SMNVEV (reference sequence). V was shortened by 8 bases and J by 3 bases, with 10 bases between the two germline ends. The CDR3 length is 12 residues.

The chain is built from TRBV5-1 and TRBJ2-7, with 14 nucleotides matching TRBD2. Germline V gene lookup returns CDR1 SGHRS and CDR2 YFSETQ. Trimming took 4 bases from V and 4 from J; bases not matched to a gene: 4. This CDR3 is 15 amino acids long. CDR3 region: CASSGGTSGSYEQYF. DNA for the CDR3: TGCGCCAGCAGCGGCGGGACTAGCGGGAGTTACGAGCAGTACTTC.

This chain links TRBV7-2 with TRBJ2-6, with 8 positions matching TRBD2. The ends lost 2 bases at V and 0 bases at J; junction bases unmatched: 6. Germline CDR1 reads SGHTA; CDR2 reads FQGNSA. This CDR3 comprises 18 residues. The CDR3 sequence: CASSLTVAGRSGANVLTF. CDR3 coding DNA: TGTGCCAGCAGCTTAACCGTAGCGGGGCGCTCTGGGGCCAACGTCCTGACTTTC.

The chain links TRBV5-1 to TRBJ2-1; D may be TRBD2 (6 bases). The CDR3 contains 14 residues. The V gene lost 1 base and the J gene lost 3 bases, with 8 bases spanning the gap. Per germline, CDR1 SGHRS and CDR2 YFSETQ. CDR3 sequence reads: CASSLREYYNEQFF. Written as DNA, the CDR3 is TGCGCCAGCAGCTTGCGGGAGTACTACAATGAGCAGTTCTTC.

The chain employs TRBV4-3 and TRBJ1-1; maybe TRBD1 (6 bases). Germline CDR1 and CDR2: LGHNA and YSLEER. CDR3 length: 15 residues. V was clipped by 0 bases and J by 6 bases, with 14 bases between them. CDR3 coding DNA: TGCGCCAGCAGCCAAGATACATCAGGGGTGGCTGAAGCTTTCTTT. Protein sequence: CASSQDTSGVAEAFF.

The CDR3 region is CASNEGTALREQYF. CDR3 in DNA: TGTGCCAGCAATGAGGGGACAGCCCTCCGCGAGCAGTACTTC. The genes are TRBV2 and TRBJ2-7; TRBD1 aligns across 7 bases. Germline V gene lookup returns CDR1 SNHLY and CDR2 FYNNEI. The CDR3 consists of 14 residues. The junction had 12 bases not matched to a gene; V was cut back by 7 bases and J by 6 bases.

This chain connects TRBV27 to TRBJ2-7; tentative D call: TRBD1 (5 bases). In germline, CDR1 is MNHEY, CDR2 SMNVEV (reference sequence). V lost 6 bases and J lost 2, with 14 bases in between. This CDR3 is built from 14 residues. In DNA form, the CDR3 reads TGTGCCAGCAGAGGCGTCGCAGGGACCTACGAGCAGTACTTC. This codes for CASRGVAGTYEQYF.

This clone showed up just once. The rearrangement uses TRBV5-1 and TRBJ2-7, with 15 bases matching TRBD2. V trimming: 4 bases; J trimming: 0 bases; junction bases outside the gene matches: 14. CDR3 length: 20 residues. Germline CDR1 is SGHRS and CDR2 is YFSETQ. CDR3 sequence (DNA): TGCGCCAGCAGCGCGGGGTGGGGACTAGCGGGAGGAAAGATCTCCTACGAGCAGTACTTC. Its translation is CASSAGWGLAGGKISYEQYF.

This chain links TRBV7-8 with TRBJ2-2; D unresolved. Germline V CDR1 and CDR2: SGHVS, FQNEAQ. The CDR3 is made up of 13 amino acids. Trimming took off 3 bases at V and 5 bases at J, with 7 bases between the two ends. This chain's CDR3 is CASSFGTTGELFF. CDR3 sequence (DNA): TGTGCCAGCAGCTTCGGTACTACCGGGGAGCTGTTTTTT.